The present TCR beta chain was sequenced within a study of T-cell memory formation after mild COVID-19. Using its own MiXCR run on the 5' RACE reads, TCRdb lists one record per CDR3 protein. The sample has 550,000 to 600,000 distinct CDR3 sequences; approximately 15% are singletons. This clonotype came up a few times. The sequence was collected from an adult woman who had mild COVID-19 (a few samples of this study predate the infection). Cell type and time point are not known. The sequenced sample was PBMCs or a T cell subset sorted from them (not recorded which).

In DNA form, the CDR3 reads TGCAGTGCTGCTAGCGGGAGGACCTACGAGCAGTACTTC. Protein: CSAASGRTYEQYF. This rearrangement joins TRBV20-1 to TRBJ2-7; 11 bases are a match to TRBD2. The CDR3 is 13 residues long. The V and J ends lost 5 bases and 2 bases, in that order; junction bases with no gene match: 2. Looked up from germline, CDR1 is DFQATT and CDR2 is SNEGSKA (reference sequence).